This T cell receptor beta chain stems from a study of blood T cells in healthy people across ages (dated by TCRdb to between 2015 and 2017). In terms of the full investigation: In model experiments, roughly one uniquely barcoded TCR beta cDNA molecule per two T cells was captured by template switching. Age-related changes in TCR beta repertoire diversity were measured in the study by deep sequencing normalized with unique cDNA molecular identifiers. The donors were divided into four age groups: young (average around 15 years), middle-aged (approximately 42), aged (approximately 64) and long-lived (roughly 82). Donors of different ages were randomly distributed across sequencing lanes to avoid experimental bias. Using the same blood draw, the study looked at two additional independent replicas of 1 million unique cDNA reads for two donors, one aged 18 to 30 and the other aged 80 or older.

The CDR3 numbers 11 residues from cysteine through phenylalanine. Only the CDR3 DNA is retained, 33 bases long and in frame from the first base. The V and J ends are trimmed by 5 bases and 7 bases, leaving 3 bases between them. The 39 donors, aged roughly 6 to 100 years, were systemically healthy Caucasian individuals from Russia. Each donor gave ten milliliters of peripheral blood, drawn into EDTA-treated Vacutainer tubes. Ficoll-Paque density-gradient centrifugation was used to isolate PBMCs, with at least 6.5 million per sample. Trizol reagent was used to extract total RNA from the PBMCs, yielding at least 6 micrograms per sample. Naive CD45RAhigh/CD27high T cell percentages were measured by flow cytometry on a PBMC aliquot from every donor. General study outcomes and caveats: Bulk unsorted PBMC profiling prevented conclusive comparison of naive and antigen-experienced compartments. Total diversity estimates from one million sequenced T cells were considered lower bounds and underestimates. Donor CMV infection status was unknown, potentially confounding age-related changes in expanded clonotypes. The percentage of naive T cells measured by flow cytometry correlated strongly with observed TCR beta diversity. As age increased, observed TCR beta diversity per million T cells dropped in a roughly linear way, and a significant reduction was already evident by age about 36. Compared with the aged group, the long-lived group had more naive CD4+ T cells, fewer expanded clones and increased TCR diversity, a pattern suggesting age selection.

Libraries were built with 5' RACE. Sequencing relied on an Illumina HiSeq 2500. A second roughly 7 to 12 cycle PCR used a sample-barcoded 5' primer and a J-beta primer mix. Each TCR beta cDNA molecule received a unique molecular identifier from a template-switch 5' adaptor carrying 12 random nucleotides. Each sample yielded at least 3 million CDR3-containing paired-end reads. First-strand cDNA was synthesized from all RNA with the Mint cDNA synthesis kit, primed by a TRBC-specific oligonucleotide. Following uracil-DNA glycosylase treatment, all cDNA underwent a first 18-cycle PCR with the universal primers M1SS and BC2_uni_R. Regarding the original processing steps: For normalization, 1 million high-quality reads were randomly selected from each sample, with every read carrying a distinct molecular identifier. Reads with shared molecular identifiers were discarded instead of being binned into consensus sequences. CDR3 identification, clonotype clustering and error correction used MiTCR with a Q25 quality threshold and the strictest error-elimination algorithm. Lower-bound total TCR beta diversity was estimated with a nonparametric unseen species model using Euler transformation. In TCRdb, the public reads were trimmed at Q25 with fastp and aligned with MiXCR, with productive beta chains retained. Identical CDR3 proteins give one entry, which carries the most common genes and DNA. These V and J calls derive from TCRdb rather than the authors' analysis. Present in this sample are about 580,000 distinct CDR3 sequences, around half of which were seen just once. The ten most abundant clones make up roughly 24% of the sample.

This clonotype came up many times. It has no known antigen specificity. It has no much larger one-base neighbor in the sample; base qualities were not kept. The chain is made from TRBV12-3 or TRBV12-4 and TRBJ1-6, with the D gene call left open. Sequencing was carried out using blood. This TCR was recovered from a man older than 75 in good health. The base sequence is TGTGCCAGCAGTCTGAATTCACCCCTCCACTTT. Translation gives CASSLNSPLHF.